The 29 T cell receptor beta chains given below trace back to one sample, sequenced in a study of blood T cell dynamics during melanoma immunotherapy. The time point: week 3, after first cycle of checkpoint inhibitor. Using immunoSEQ multiplex PCR, the repertoire was profiled, and TCRdb retains in-frame clones only, with some absent. The table lists some 11,000 clones, more than 70% of them singletons. This specimen was blood, taken from a patient treated with checkpoint blockade. The receptors here all came from a human donor with melanoma.

Only one count was recorded for this clone. The gene calls are TRBV28 and TRBJ2-5; D perhaps matches TRBD2 (7 bases). The CDR3 extends over 17 amino acids. Trimming removed 5 bases at V and 0 bases at J, with 19 bases between. The germline V gene has CDR1 MDHEN and CDR2 SYDVKM. In DNA, the CDR3 is TGTGCCAGCAGTCCATGGGGGGGGCTAGCAGACCAAGAGACCCAGTACTTC. This codes for CASSPWGGLADQETQYF.

The chain carries TRBV6-1 and TRBJ2-4, with D maybe TRBD2 (5 bases). This CDR3 comprises 12 residues. Germline V gives CDR1 MNHNS, CDR2 SASEGT. V lost 4 bases, J lost 11 bases, and 12 bases lay in between. The CDR3: CASSAGIGVQYF. CDR3 bases: TGTGCCAGCAGTGCAGGAATCGGGGTTCAGTACTTC.

The chain joins TRBV15 to TRBJ1-2; weak D call: TRBD1 (6 bases). Germline V CDR1 and CDR2: LNHNV, YYDKDF (reference sequence). V shed 3 bases and J shed 4 bases, with 9 bases lying between them. CDR3 size: 13 residues. Here the CDR3 reads CATSREGGYGYTF. As DNA, the CDR3 is TGTGCCACCAGCAGGGAGGGGGGCTATGGCTACACCTTC.

The J gene is TRBJ2-5, the V gene TRBV9; 7 bases map to TRBD1. Germline V gene lookup returns CDR1 SGDLS and CDR2 YYNGEE. The ends lost 4 bases at V and 5 bases at J; junction bases unmatched: 11. The CDR3 has 15 amino acids. In nucleotides, the CDR3 is TGTGCCAGCAGCCCCCGACAGGGCCCGGGGGAGACCCAGTACTTC. Translation gives CASSPRQGPGETQYF.

V is TRBV2 and J is TRBJ1-2; D not certain. Germline CDR1 SNHLY, CDR2 FYNNEI. CDR3 length equals 13 residues. Trimming took 1 base from V and 4 from J, leaving 7 bases between them. The CDR3: CASSEGPGYGYTF. The CDR3 coding sequence is TGTGCCAGCAGTGAAGGGCCGGGCTATGGCTACACCTTC.

The rearrangement links TRBV29-1 to TRBJ1-2; D remains ambiguous. CDR1 is SQVTM, CDR2 ANQGSEA, per germline. CDR3 size: 11 residues. Trimming took 5 bases from V and 4 from J, leaving 8 bases between them. Written as DNA, the CDR3 is TGCAGCGTTTCGGGGTCCTATGGCTACACCTTC. Translated, it gives CSVSGSYGYTF.

V is TRBV11-3 and J is TRBJ2-2; 8 nucleotides match TRBD2. The CDR3 is made up of 15 amino acids. The trim removed 7 bases at V and 5 bases at J, leaving 9 bases unmatched. Germline values: CDR1 SGHNT, CDR2 YENEEA. The CDR3 nucleotides are TGTGCCAGCACCCCCGGGGGGGAGCGGACCGGGGAGCTGTTTTTT. Protein sequence: CASTPGGERTGELFF.

This chain joins TRBV27 and TRBJ2-1; possible D gene TRBD1, 6 bases. Germline-derived CDR1 and CDR2 are MNHEY and SMNVEV (reference sequence). This CDR3 has 15 residues. V was clipped by 3 bases and J by 1 base, with 10 bases between them. The CDR3: CASSLGTLSYNEQFF. The CDR3, as DNA: TGTGCCAGCAGTTTGGGGACACTATCCTACAATGAGCAGTTCTTC.

This clone was counted a single time. V usage is TRBV10-3 and J usage is TRBJ2-3; TRBD2 might be the D (6 bases). This CDR3 spans 15 amino acids. The V gene's germline CDR1 is ENHRY and CDR2 SYGVKD. V was shortened by 4 bases and J by 4 bases, with 15 bases between the two germline ends. The CDR3 is CAISVQGTGADTQYF. For the CDR3, the DNA is TGTGCCATCAGTGTCCAGGGTACGGGGGCAGATACGCAGTATTTT.

The rearrangement joins TRBV4-1 to TRBJ1-5, with a tentative D call TRBD1 (5 bases). Looked up from germline, CDR1 is MGHRA and CDR2 is YSYEKL. V was pared by 3 bases and J by 7 bases, with 13 bases between. The CDR3 runs 14 residues. The CDR3 reads CASSQEGIRQPQHF. In DNA form, the CDR3 reads TGCGCCAGCAGCCAGGAGGGGATCCGGCAGCCCCAGCATTTT.

The chain links TRBV10-3 to TRBJ1-2; 10 bases map to TRBD1. V was pared by 2 bases and J by 11 bases, with 17 bases of the junction left unmatched. The CDR3 contains 17 residues. The germline V gene has CDR1 ENHRY and CDR2 SYGVKD. DNA of the CDR3: TGTGCCATCAGTGAGGGGGGGACAGGGGTTCGCCGGTCTGGGTACACCTTC. It specifies CAISEGGTGVRRSGYTF.

The chain employs TRBV4-1 and TRBJ2-7; tentatively, D is TRBD2 (6 bases). V lost 1 base to trimming and J lost 2 bases, with 12 bases between them. Germline lookup yields CDR1 MGHRA and CDR2 YSYEKL. This CDR3 comprises 15 residues. In DNA form, the CDR3 reads TGCGCCAGCAGCCAAGCTGGCGGGACCCCCTACGAGCAGTACTTC. Protein: CASSQAGGTPYEQYF.

This chain uses TRBV28 with TRBJ2-5; D possibly corresponds to TRBD1 (6 bases). The CDR3 has 14 amino acids. Germline-derived CDR1 and CDR2 are MDHEN and SYDVKM. Trimming pared 6 bases from V and 5 bases from J, leaving 16 bases between. The CDR3 nucleotides are TGTGCCAGCAGCAGGGGACGGAGAGGGGAGACCCAGTACTTC. It translates to CASSRGRRGETQYF. Supplemented by reference TRBV28 and TRBJ2-5, the full variable domain reads DVKVTQSSRYLVKRTGEKVFLECVQDMDHENMFWYRQDPGLGLRLIYFSYDVKMKEKGDIPEGYSVSREKKERFSLILESASTNQTSMYLCASSRGRRGETQYFGPGTRLLVL.

V and J are TRBV28 and TRBJ1-5; D gene unclear. Trimming shortened V by 6 bases and J by 9 bases, and 15 bases separated the two germline ends. The CDR3 has 13 amino acids. CDR1 is MDHEN, CDR2 SYDVKM, per germline. The CDR3 bases are TGTGCCAGCAGGGGAGACTGGCATTGGCCCCAGCATTTT. Its protein product is CASRGDWHWPQHF.

The chain recombines TRBV2 with TRBJ2-7; TRBD2 matches at 9 bases. CDR3 length: 16 amino acids. In germline, CDR1 is SNHLY, CDR2 FYNNEI. V trimming: 7 bases; J trimming: 2 bases; junction bases outside the gene matches: 12. In DNA form, the CDR3 reads TGTGCCAGCACCTCGCCCCGACTAGCGGCCCCCTACGAGCAGTACTTC. It translates to CASTSPRLAAPYEQYF.

The rearrangement joins TRBV28 to TRBJ2-7; maybe TRBD2 (5 bases). The length of the CDR3 is 15 residues. Germline CDR1 and CDR2: MDHEN and SYDVKM. The V and J ends lost 3 bases and 7 bases respectively, with 19 bases between them. The CDR3: CASSFTRARGREQYF. The CDR3 nucleotides read TGTGCCAGCAGTTTTACTCGGGCGAGAGGGCGGGAGCAGTACTTC.

The V gene is TRBV5-1, the J gene TRBJ2-1, with D hard to call. The CDR3 loop spans 16 amino acids. Germline CDR1 and CDR2: SGHRS and YFSETQ. V was clipped by 4 bases and J by 2 bases, with 16 bases between them. CDR3 sequence: CASSPRAPGAYNEQFF. DNA for the CDR3: TGCGCCAGCAGCCCCCGGGCCCCCGGTGCCTACAATGAGCAGTTCTTC.

The rearrangement links TRBV9 to TRBJ2-7; the D is unclear. The CDR3 length is 14 residues. V was pared by 4 bases and J by 5 bases, with 16 bases between. From germline, CDR1 is SGDLS and CDR2 YYNGEE. The CDR3 region is CASSTSGRPDEQYF. CDR3 bases: TGTGCCAGCAGCACCAGTGGGCGGCCGGACGAGCAGTACTTC.

The J gene is TRBJ1-4, the V gene TRBV5-1, with 10 positions matching TRBD1. The J segment lost 7 bases and the V segment lost 6 bases, leaving 9 bases of the junction unmatched. The length of the CDR3 is 15 residues. The germline V gene encodes CDR1 SGHRS and CDR2 YFSETQ. CDR3 DNA: TGCGCCAGCACCGATGAGAGGACAGGGGGTGAAAAACTGTTTTTT. Amino acid sequence: CASTDERTGGEKLFF.

This sequence joins TRBV10-3 and TRBJ2-7; D is possibly TRBD1 or TRBD2 (5 bases each). Per the germline V gene, CDR1 is ENHRY and CDR2 is SYGVKD. CDR3 length equals 15 residues. V was shortened by 0 bases and J by 12 bases, with 21 bases between the two germline ends. The CDR3 is CAISESGTPSNPGYF. The CDR3 nucleotides are TGTGCCATCAGTGAGTCCGGGACCCCCTCCAACCCGGGGTACTTC.

The chain carries TRBV29-1 and TRBJ2-7; D is possibly TRBD1 (6 bases). Trimming left V 7 bases short and J 3 bases short, with 16 bases between. This CDR3 spans 13 amino acids. From germline, CDR1 is SQVTM and CDR2 ANQGSEA. The CDR3 DNA is TGCAGCGCCCAGGGTGGGGGCCGCTACGAGCAGTACTTC. Its protein is CSAQGGGRYEQYF.

The V and J genes are TRBV4-1 and TRBJ2-5; 12 bases fit TRBD2. V trimming: 7 bases; J trimming: 1 base; junction bases outside the gene matches: 7. This CDR3 contains 16 residues. Germline V gene lookup returns CDR1 MGHRA and CDR2 YSYEKL. The CDR3 loop is CASTPLAGGPQETQYF. CDR3 in DNA: TGCGCCAGCACCCCACTAGCGGGAGGCCCCCAAGAGACCCAGTACTTC.

The CDR3 region is CASSWASGNGYEQYF. The CDR3 nucleotides are TGTGCCAGCAGTTGGGCTAGCGGGAACGGCTACGAGCAGTACTTC. This chain links TRBV27 with TRBJ2-7; 9 bases are shared with TRBD2. The CDR3 runs 15 residues. V shed 4 bases, J shed 3 bases, and the junction held 7 bases outside the gene matches. Germline V gene lookup returns CDR1 MNHEY and CDR2 SMNVEV (reference sequence).

In this sample, this clone turned up once. V and J are TRBV28 and TRBJ2-7; 13 positions agree with TRBD2. The CDR3 contains 18 residues. CDR1 MDHEN and CDR2 SYDVKM come from the germline V gene. The V segment lost 6 bases and the J segment 0 bases; nucleotides outside the gene matches: 11. The CDR3 loop reads CASSVYGGTSGTSYEQYF. CDR3 DNA: TGTGCCAGCAGCGTATACGGGGGGACTAGCGGGACCTCCTACGAGCAGTACTTC. The variable domain in full, completed from reference TRBV28 and TRBJ2-7, reads DVKVTQSSRYLVKRTGEKVFLECVQDMDHENMFWYRQDPGLGLRLIYFSYDVKMKEKGDIPEGYSVSREKKERFSLILESASTNQTSMYLCASSVYGGTSGTSYEQYFGPGTRLTVT.

This clone was counted once. The V and J genes are TRBV7-2 and TRBJ1-4; a possible D gene is TRBD1 (5 bases). CDR3 length: 14 residues. V dropped 1 base and J dropped 4 bases, with 7 bases sitting between them. Germline V gives CDR1 SGHTA, CDR2 FQGNSA. The chain's CDR3 is CASSLGTYNEKLFF. The CDR3 DNA is TGTGCCAGCAGCTTAGGGACATATAATGAAAAACTGTTTTTT. The complete variable domain, with remaining parts taken from reference TRBV7-2 and TRBJ1-4, reads GAGVSQSPSNKVTEKGKDVELRCDPISGHTALYWYRQSLGQGLEFLIYFQGNSAPDKSGLPSDRFSAERTGGSVSTLTIQRTQQEDSAVYLCASSLGTYNEKLFFGSGTQLSVL.

This clone was seen only once. The rearrangement uses TRBV4-3 and TRBJ2-6; maybe TRBD1 (6 bases). The V gene's germline CDR1 is LGHNA and CDR2 YSLEER. V was trimmed by 4 bases and J by 4 bases, leaving 11 bases between them. The length of the CDR3 is 15 residues. CDR3 in amino acids: CASSPPGTGANVLTF. CDR3 DNA: TGCGCCAGCAGCCCTCCCGGGACAGGGGCCAACGTCCTGACTTTC.

This clone was found a few times. The chain couples TRBV5-1 to TRBJ2-3; tentatively, D is TRBD2 (7 bases). This CDR3 contains 14 residues. V gave up 7 bases and J gave up 4 bases, with 16 bases separating them. The V gene's germline CDR1 is SGHRS and CDR2 YFSETQ. CDR3: CASGGASGADTQYF. In nucleotides, the CDR3 is TGCGCCAGCGGGGGGGCTAGCGGCGCAGATACGCAGTATTTT.

This sequence joins TRBV19 and TRBJ2-3; TRBD2 agrees at 9 bases. The CDR3 contains 16 residues. Germline V gene lookup returns CDR1 LNHDA and CDR2 SQIVND (reference sequence). Germline trimming cut 7 bases from V and 6 bases from J; bases unmatched to any gene: 14. The CDR3 spells CASTHLIAGDGDTQYF. In DNA form, the CDR3 reads TGTGCCAGTACCCACTTGATAGCGGGAGATGGGGATACGCAGTATTTT. Full variable domain (missing parts from reference TRBV19 and TRBJ2-3): DGGITQSPKYLFRKEGQNVTLSCEQNLNHDAMYWYRQDPGQGLRLIYYSQIVNDFQKGDIAEGYSVSREKKESFPLTVTSAQKNPTAFYLCASTHLIAGDGDTQYFGPGTRLTVL.

This clone has a single count. The chain uses TRBV7-9 and TRBJ2-3, with D maybe TRBD2 (5 bases). Germline-derived CDR1 and CDR2 are SEHNR and FQNEAQ (reference sequence). V was shortened by 0 bases and J by 4 bases, with 8 bases between the two germline ends. The CDR3 contains 14 residues. This CDR3 reads CASSLAGRADTQYF. The CDR3 region has the DNA TGTGCCAGCAGCTTAGCCGGGCGGGCAGATACGCAGTATTTT.